Sequencing of this T cell receptor beta chain was carried out in a study of shared clonotypes between healthy human individuals. The CDR3 loop spans 15 amino acids. V lost 6 bases, J lost 4 bases, and 15 bases lay in between. Looked up from germline, CDR1 is MDHEN and CDR2 is SYDVKM. Here immunoSEQ multiplex PCR was the method, and the copy in TCRdb shows in-frame clones only, minus some. The sample includes about 1.1 million clones, around 77% seen only once; the top ten take approximately 0.95%. This receptor was obtained from a man between 18 and 35 years old in good health. Some clones in this sample may be carry-over from other donors' samples. The V call is TRBV28, the J call TRBJ1-4; D remains ambiguous. The specimen was memory CD4+ T cells from PBMCs. Indicated subset: CD45RA-negative fraction. CDR3 amino acids: CASSSISWFNEKLFF. DNA for the CDR3: TGTGCCAGCAGCTCCATTTCGTGGTTTAATGAAAAACTGTTTTTT.